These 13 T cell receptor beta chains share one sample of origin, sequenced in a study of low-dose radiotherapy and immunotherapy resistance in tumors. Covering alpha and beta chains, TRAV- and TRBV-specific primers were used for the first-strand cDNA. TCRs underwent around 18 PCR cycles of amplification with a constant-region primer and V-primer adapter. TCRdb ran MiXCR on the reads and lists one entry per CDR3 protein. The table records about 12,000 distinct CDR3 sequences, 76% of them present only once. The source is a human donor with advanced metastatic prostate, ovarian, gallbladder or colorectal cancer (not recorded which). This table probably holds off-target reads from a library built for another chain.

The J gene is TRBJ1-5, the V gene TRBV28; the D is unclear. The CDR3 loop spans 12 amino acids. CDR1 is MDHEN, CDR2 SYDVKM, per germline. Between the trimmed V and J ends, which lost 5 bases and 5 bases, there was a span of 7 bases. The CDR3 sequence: CASSQQDQPQHF. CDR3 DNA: TGTGCCAGCAGTCAGCAAGATCAGCCCCAGCATTTT.

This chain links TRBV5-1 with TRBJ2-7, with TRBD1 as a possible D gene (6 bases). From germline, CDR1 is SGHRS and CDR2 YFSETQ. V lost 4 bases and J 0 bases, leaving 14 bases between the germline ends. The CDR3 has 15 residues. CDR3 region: CASSLLQGLSYEQYF. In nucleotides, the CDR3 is TGCGCCAGCAGCCTCCTACAGGGCCTCTCCTACGAGCAGTACTTC.

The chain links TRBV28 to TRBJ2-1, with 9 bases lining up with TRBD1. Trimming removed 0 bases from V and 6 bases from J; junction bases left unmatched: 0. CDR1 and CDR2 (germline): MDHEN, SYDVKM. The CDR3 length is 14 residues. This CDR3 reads CASSLWDRGNEQFF. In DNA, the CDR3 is TGTGCCAGCAGTTTATGGGACAGGGGCAATGAGCAGTTCTTC.

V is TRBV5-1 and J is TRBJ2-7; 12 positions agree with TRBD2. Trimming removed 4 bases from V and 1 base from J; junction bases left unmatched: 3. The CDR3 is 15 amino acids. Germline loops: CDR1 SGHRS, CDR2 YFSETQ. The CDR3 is CASSRTSGESYEQYF. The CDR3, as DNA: TGCGCCAGCAGCAGGACTAGCGGGGAATCCTACGAGCAGTACTTC.

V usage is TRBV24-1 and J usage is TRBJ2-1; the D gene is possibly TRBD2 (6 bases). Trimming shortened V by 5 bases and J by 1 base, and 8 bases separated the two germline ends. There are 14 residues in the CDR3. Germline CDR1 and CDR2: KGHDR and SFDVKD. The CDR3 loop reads CATSARGSYNEQFF. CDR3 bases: TGTGCCACCAGTGCACGGGGGTCCTACAATGAGCAGTTCTTC.

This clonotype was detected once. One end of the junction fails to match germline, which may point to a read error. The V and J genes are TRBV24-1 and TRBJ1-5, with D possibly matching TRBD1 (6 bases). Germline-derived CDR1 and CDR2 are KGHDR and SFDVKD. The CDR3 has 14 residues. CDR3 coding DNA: TGTGCCACCCGCGGCACGGGGGACAATCAGTCCCAGCATTTT. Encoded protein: CATRGTGDNQSQHF.

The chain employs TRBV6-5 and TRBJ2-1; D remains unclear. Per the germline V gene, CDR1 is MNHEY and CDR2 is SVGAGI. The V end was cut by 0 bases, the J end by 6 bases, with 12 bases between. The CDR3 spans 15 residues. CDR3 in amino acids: CASSYSGVVGNEQFF. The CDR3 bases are TGTGCCAGCAGTTACTCCGGAGTAGTCGGCAATGAGCAGTTCTTC.

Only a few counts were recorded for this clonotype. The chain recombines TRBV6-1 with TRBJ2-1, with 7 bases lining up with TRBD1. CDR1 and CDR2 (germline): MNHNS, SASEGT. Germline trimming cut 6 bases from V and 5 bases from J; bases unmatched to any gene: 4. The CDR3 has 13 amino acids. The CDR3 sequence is CASRIQGDNEQFF. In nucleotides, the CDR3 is TGTGCCAGCAGAATCCAGGGGGACAATGAGCAGTTCTTC.

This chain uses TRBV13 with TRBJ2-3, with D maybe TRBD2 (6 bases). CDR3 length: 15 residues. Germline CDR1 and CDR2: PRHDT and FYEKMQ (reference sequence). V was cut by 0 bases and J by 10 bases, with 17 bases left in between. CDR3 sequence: CASSLGGGKISPQYF. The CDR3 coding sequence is TGTGCCAGCAGCTTAGGTGGAGGGAAAATCTCACCGCAGTATTTT.

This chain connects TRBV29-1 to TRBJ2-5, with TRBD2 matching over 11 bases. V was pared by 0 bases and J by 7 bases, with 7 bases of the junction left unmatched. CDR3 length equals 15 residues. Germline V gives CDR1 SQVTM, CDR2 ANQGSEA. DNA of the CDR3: TGCAGCGTTGAAGATACTAGCGGGGGCTCCCGGACCCAGTACTTC. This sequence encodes CSVEDTSGGSRTQYF.

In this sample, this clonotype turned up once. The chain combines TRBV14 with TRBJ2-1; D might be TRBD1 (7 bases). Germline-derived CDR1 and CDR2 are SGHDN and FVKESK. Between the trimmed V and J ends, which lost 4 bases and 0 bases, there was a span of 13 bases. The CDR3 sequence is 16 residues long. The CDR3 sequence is CASSPRQGGSYNEQFF. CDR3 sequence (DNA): TGTGCCAGCAGCCCCAGACAGGGAGGCTCCTACAATGAGCAGTTCTTC.

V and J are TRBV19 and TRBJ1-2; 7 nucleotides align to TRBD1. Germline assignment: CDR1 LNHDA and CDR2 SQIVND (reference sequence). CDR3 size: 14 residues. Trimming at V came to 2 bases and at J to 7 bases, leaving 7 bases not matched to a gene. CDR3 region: CASSILAGGSGYTF. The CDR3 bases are TGTGCCAGTAGTATATTGGCAGGGGGTAGTGGCTACACCTTC.

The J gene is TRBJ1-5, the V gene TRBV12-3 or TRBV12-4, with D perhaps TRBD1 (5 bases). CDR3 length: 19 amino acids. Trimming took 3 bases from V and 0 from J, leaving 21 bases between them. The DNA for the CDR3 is TGTGCCAGCAGTTTGGGGGAGAGGGGAGCGGTTTTTAGCAATCAGCCCCAGCATTTT. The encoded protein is CASSLGERGAVFSNQPQHF.